This section outlines one TCR beta chain sequence together with its context. Sequencing of TCR beta was performed on blood CD8+ and CD4+ T cells. Relapsing-remitting disease, either stable or active, was present in the multiple sclerosis controls, who were treatment-naive patients. Negative isolation was used for CD8+ and CD4+ T cells and FACS enrichment for TEMRA cells. The data are from a study of CD8 T cells in Susac syndrome. This CDR3 contains 12 residues. The V gene lost 5 bases and the J gene lost 2 bases, with 6 bases spanning the gap. Reverse transcription of 0.5 to 1 ug RNA was performed with random hexamers. Amplification of TCR beta CDR3 used immunoSEQ multiplex PCR across 54 Vbeta and 13 Jbeta. Each CDR3 protein gets one entry after TCRdb re-called the immunoSEQ multiplex PCR reads with MiXCR. Seen here are approximately 200,000 distinct CDR3 sequences, around 93% observed once, and the top ten hold just over 0.08%.

The chain employs TRBV12-3 or TRBV12-4 and TRBJ1-2; D remains unclear. Specimen: CD4+ T cells from PBMCs. This sequence originates from a human donor with multiple sclerosis. CDR3 nucleotide sequence: TGTGCCAGCAGTGGTTGGAACTATGGCTACACCTTC. Encoded protein: CASSGWNYGYTF.